This TCR beta chain stems from a study of OX40 agonist ivuxolimab in advanced cancers. For the study at large: A partial response was reached by three patients: one with hepatocellular carcinoma and two with cutaneous melanoma. Whole-study findings and limits: CD4+ and CD8+ blood T cells expanded clonally by week 6 at 0.1 to 3.0 mg/kg.

CDR3 length: 15 amino acids. Germline V CDR1 and CDR2: SEHNR, FQNEAQ (reference sequence). Trimming pared 5 bases from V and 2 bases from J, leaving 15 bases between. On this clone: Its antigen is undetermined.

Measured with immunoSEQ multiplex PCR; TCRdb has only the in-frame clones, and not every one. This sample carries 63,000 or so clones, 80% to 90% of them seen once, and the ten largest clones take under 3%. Sequenced material: CD4+ or CD8+ T cells sorted from blood, taken in a trial of the OX40 agonist ivuxolimab. The sequence came from an adult with an advanced solid tumor such as melanoma, head and neck, liver or kidney cancer. V gene TRBV7-9 combines with J gene TRBJ2-5; TRBD1 or TRBD2 may be the D gene (7 bases each). Written as DNA, the CDR3 is TGTGCCAGCAGCCCCGGGGGGACAGCGCAAGAGACCCAGTACTTC. It encodes CASSPGGTAQETQYF.